The clone carrying this TCR beta chain was seen only once. Its antigen remains unidentified. This CDR3 has 14 residues. V was clipped by 3 bases and J by 1 base, with 9 bases between them. Germline CDR1 is SEHNR and CDR2 is FQNEAQ (reference sequence). These data come from a study of shared clonotypes between healthy human individuals. Authors' data handling: Junction-only sequences without quality scores came from ImmunoSEQ, so filtering differed. Clones were sequenced by immunoSEQ multiplex PCR, and TCRdb holds only the in-frame ones, with some missing. V, J and clone size reflect that table, while D and trimming were determined from the DNA. This table has 950,000 to 1,300,000 clones, roughly 80% appearing once. Findings and limits, study-wide: As a rule, naive subsets had a larger estimated richness than memory subsets.

Specimen: memory CD4+ T cells sorted from blood. Indicated subset: CD45RA-negative fraction. The chain combines TRBV7-9 with TRBJ1-2; a weak D match, TRBD1 (6 bases). The receptor's source is a man aged 18 to 29 in good health. The CDR3 DNA is TGTGCCAGCAGCTTGGCAGGGGTTAACTATGGCTACACCTTC. Translated: CASSLAGVNYGYTF.